These 15 T cell receptor beta chains came from one sample sequenced in a study of T cell responses to AZD1222 COVID-19 vaccine. Method: immunoSEQ multiplex PCR; TCRdb's copy keeps in-frame clones and lacks some. The sample has 160,000 or so clones, 90% to 95% seen once. Source: peripheral blood, taken 28 days after the second AZD1222 dose. Every receptor here comes from an adult who received the AZD1222 COVID-19 vaccine.

CDR3 protein: CASSPGLSVAEAFF. The CDR3 region has the DNA TGTGCCAGCAGCCCGGGGCTGTCGGTCGCTGAAGCTTTCTTT. The chain couples TRBV5-6 to TRBJ1-1; a possible D gene is TRBD1 (5 bases). In germline, CDR1 is SGHDT, CDR2 YYEEEE. V was shortened by 4 bases and J by 6 bases, with 16 bases between the two germline ends. This CDR3 spans 14 amino acids.

This sequence joins TRBV6-5 and TRBJ2-7, with D unresolved. Germline V lookup: CDR1 MNHEY, CDR2 SVGAGI. V was shortened by 8 bases and J by 1 base, with 3 bases between the two germline ends. There are 10 residues in the CDR3. The CDR3 sequence is CASGSYEQYF. The CDR3 DNA follows: TGTGCCAGCGGGTCCTACGAGCAGTACTTC.

For this clone: The junction departs from the called germline gene at one end, perhaps through a read error. The rearrangement uses TRBV9 and TRBJ2-1; D could derive from TRBD1 or TRBD2 (5 bases each). This CDR3 contains 15 residues. Germline V lookup: CDR1 SGDLS, CDR2 YYNGEE. CDR3 sequence: CASSLRGEGYSEQFF. The CDR3 nucleotides read TGTGCCAGCAGCCTTAGAGGGGAAGGGTACAGTGAGCAGTTCTTC.

The V gene is TRBV27, the J gene TRBJ2-3; D gene ambiguous. V dropped 5 bases and J dropped 2 bases, with 5 bases sitting between them. Germline lookup yields CDR1 MNHEY and CDR2 SMNVEV (reference sequence). This CDR3 is 12 amino acids long. The CDR3, as DNA: TGTGCCAGCAGTGCCCCCACAGATACGCAGTATTTT. It specifies CASSAPTDTQYF.

The chain carries TRBV18 and TRBJ1-1; D unresolved. The CDR3 length is 15 residues. Germline CDR1 is KGHSH and CDR2 is LQKENI. Trimming took 3 bases from V and 0 from J, leaving 11 bases between them. CDR3 sequence reads: CASSPPGKLNTEAFF. In DNA, the CDR3 is TGTGCCAGCTCACCCCCGGGAAAGTTGAACACTGAAGCTTTCTTT.

The rearrangement links TRBV27 to TRBJ1-2, with D maybe TRBD1 (5 bases). CDR3 size: 13 residues. CDR1 and CDR2 (germline): MNHEY, SMNVEV (reference sequence). The V end lost 6 bases, the J end lost 4 bases, and 12 bases lay between the germline ends. The CDR3 sequence: CASRGQGIYGYTF. CDR3 DNA sequence: TGTGCCAGCAGGGGTCAGGGTATCTATGGCTACACCTTC.

J is TRBJ1-1 and V is TRBV4-1; no definite D call. The length of the CDR3 is 13 residues. Trimming cost V 4 bases and J 1 base, with 7 bases left between them. Per the germline V gene, CDR1 is MGHRA and CDR2 is YSYEKL. The CDR3 reads CASSLQKNTEAFF. In DNA, the CDR3 is TGCGCCAGCAGCCTGCAGAAGAACACTGAAGCTTTCTTT.

The chain employs TRBV10-1 and TRBJ2-7; D gene uncertain. The V end lost 5 bases, the J end lost 2 bases, and 10 bases lay between the germline ends. The CDR3 length is 13 residues. CDR1 WNHNN and CDR2 SYGVQD come from the germline V gene (reference sequence). CDR3 sequence (DNA): TGCGCCAGCAGTATGACATCCACCTACGAGCAGTACTTC. Protein sequence: CASSMTSTYEQYF.

The chain joins TRBV9 to TRBJ2-7; 13 bases agree with TRBD2. J was trimmed by 7 bases and V by 4 bases; bases with no gene match: 11. Looked up from germline, CDR1 is SGDLS and CDR2 is YYNGEE. The CDR3 is 16 residues long. The CDR3 bases are TGTGCCAGCAGCCACGGACTAGCGGGAGCGATCATGGAGCAGTACTTC. Translation: CASSHGLAGAIMEQYF.

This rearrangement joins TRBV28 to TRBJ2-5, with no clear D. With 5 bases removed from V and 5 bases from J, the gap between germline ends came to 12 bases. This CDR3 is built from 13 residues. The germline CDR1 and CDR2 sequences are MDHEN and SYDVKM. CDR3 loop: CASSNGPRETQYF. CDR3 DNA: TGTGCCAGCAGTAATGGCCCAAGGGAGACCCAGTACTTC.

The gene calls are TRBV2 and TRBJ2-7; D is perhaps TRBD1 (6 bases). In germline, CDR1 is SNHLY, CDR2 FYNNEI. The V end was cut by 8 bases, the J end by 5 bases, with 19 bases between. The CDR3 runs 14 residues. CDR3 sequence: CASGDRDRTNEQYF. For the CDR3, the DNA is TGTGCCAGCGGAGACCGTGACAGGACGAACGAGCAGTACTTC.

The gene calls are TRBV24-1 and TRBJ2-1, with TRBD2 as a possible D gene (5 bases). This CDR3 has 14 residues. Germline V CDR1 and CDR2: KGHDR, SFDVKD. V gave up 0 bases and J gave up 7 bases, with 9 bases separating them. The DNA of the CDR3 is TGTGCCACCAGTGATTTGTCTAGGAGGAATGAGCAGTTCTTC. Its translation: CATSDLSRRNEQFF.

This clone appeared a single time. In DNA form, the CDR3 reads TGTGCCAGCAGCCTAAGCCCGCAAAGCGGGTCCTACGAGCAGTACTTC. It is translated as CASSLSPQSGSYEQYF. The chain couples TRBV9 to TRBJ2-7, with D maybe TRBD2 (6 bases). The CDR3 covers 16 residues. The V end was cut by 4 bases, the J end by 1 base, with 18 bases between. Germline CDR1 is SGDLS and CDR2 is YYNGEE.

The chain employs TRBV29-1 and TRBJ2-7; TRBD2 matches 9 bases. V gave up 6 bases and J gave up 0 bases; unmatched junction bases: 3. The germline V gene has CDR1 SQVTM and CDR2 ANQGSEA. There are 13 residues in the CDR3. For the CDR3, the DNA is TGCAGCGTAAATAGCGGGAGCTCCTACGAGCAGTACTTC. Encoded protein: CSVNSGSSYEQYF.

The chain employs TRBV2 and TRBJ1-2, with D unclear. Per the germline V gene, CDR1 is SNHLY and CDR2 is FYNNEI. The CDR3 runs to 16 residues. Trimming left V 2 bases short and J 1 base short, with 14 bases between. In DNA, the CDR3 is TGTGCCAGCAGTGAACAGCGGGCAGAATATAACTATGGCTACACCTTC. Translated: CASSEQRAEYNYGYTF. The variable domain in full, completed from reference TRBV2 and TRBJ1-2, reads EPEVTQTPSHQVTQMGQEVILRCVPISNHLYFYWYRQILGQKVEFLVSFYNNEISEKSEIFDDQFSVERPDGSNFTLKIRSTKLEDSAMYFCASSEQRAEYNYGYTFGSGTRLTVV.